This TCR beta chain comes out of a study of blood T cells in healthy people across ages. Study-wide context: Template-switching capture recovered about one barcoded beta molecule per two T cells. Study results and caveats: The study lacked donor CMV status, which possibly confounded expanded clonotype changes. It was not possible, with unsorted PBMCs, to conclusively compare naive and antigen-experienced cells.

The CDR3 loop spans 14 amino acids. The V end was cut by 5 bases, the J end by 10 bases, with 20 bases between. With regard to this clonotype: Its antigen is unidentified.

Healthy Caucasians from Russia aged about 6 to 95 served as donors. Then a second PCR, running roughly 7 to 11 cycles, was carried out with a sample-barcoded 5' primer and a J-beta primer mix. TCRdb passed the 5' RACE reads through MiXCR, listing each CDR3 protein once. This sample yields almost 800,000 distinct CDR3 sequences, of which nearly 60% are seen a single time; about 20% belongs to the top ten. The source of this sequence is a man aged 25 to 40 in good health. The rearrangement uses TRBV12-3 or TRBV12-4 and TRBJ1-1, with a possible D match to TRBD1 (6 bases). The sample consisted of blood. CDR3 sequence reads: CASSPSGGHTGAFF. CDR3 in DNA: TGTGCCAGCAGTCCCTCGGGGGGACACACCGGAGCTTTCTTT.